This TCR beta chain comes out of a study of blood T cell repertoires in COVID-19. In the study overall: Specimens from acute and convalescent COVID-19 originated in the United States, Italy and Spain. The cDNA or gDNA used as material had been derived from T cells, B-cell-depleted T cells, or PBMCs.

Living in 24 US areas, the participants were between about 18 and 100 years of age. Contact with a PCR-confirmed or clinician-diagnosed COVID-19 case occurred within 2 weeks of entry. CDR1 is MNHNS, CDR2 SASEGT, per germline. Unmatched junction bases numbered 5, after V lost 2 bases and J lost 8 bases. There are 13 residues in the CDR3. Some clones are missing from TCRdb's copy, which holds only in-frame ones; the method was immunoSEQ multiplex PCR. The sample lists some 270,000 clones, approximately 84% seen once, with about 6.2% in the top ten. Sequenced material: PBMCs or T cells enriched from blood (not recorded which). This clonotype was obtained from a woman aged 45 to 65 who had been exposed to COVID-19. The gene calls are TRBV6-1 and TRBJ1-2; TRBD1 agrees at 7 bases. The CDR3 sequence: CASSETGEDGYTF. The CDR3 DNA reads TGTGCCAGCAGTGAAACAGGGGAGGACGGCTACACCTTC.